This record concerns one T cell receptor beta chain sequence. The data originate from a study of blood T cell repertoires in COVID-19. The wider study: The analysed material was cDNA or gDNA that came from T cells, B-cell-depleted T cells, or PBMCs.

Individuals aged roughly 18 to 90 years were recruited from some 26 US areas. Cohorts were determined from participant-reported clinical history. Germline CDR1 and CDR2: SGHNT and YENEEA. The J segment lost 4 bases and the V segment lost 4 bases, leaving 4 bases of the junction unmatched. The CDR3 contains 15 residues. Sequencing used immunoSEQ multiplex PCR; TCRdb keeps in-frame clones, though not all of them. The table has approximately 210,000 clones, 75% to 90% seen once; the top ten hold about 2.2%. Sequenced input: PBMCs or T cells enriched from blood (not recorded which). The chain has TRBV11-3 and TRBJ2-1, with 10 bases aligning to TRBD1. This receptor was obtained from a woman in her thirties who had recovered from COVID-19. CDR3 DNA sequence: TGTGCCAGCAGCTCCGGGACAGGGGCATACAATGAGCAGTTCTTC. The encoded protein is CASSSGTGAYNEQFF.